Listed below are T cell receptor beta chains from one sample, sequenced in a study of cytotoxic CD8 clonotypes in ibrutinib-treated CLL. Sequenced by immunoSEQ multiplex PCR; TCRdb stores in-frame clones only, minus some. In the table there are 130,000 or so clones, 80% to 90% of which are singletons. The specimen comprised PBMCs, sampled after 24 months of ibrutinib treatment. These TCRs come from a human donor with chronic lymphocytic leukemia. Both conserved end residues are part of each CDR3. D genes are given only for firm matches. Expanded clones are given a class, and other clones once, few, many or no size at all.

NA | NA | TRBJ2-7 | TRBV20-1 | TGCAGTGCTAGCGACCGGGACAAGGCCCACTTC | CSASDRDKAHF
NA | NA | TRBJ2-3 | TRBV9 | TGTGCCAGCAGCGTGACGCCCCTAAGCACAGATACGCAGTATTTT | CASSVTPLSTDTQYF
NA | NA | TRBJ1-2 | TRBV18 | TGTGCCAGCTCACCACCTGACAGGTTCGGCTACACCTTC | CASSPPDRFGYTF
NA | NA | TRBJ1-1 | TRBV6-1 | TGTGCCAGCAGTGGCCCGGGGGGGGCCGGGGCTGAAGCTTTCTTT | CASSGPGGAGAEAFF
NA | NA | TRBJ2-7 | TRBV5-6 | TGTGCCAGCAGCCTTACAGCAGAGCAGTACTTC | CASSLTAEQYF
NA | NA | TRBJ1-3 | TRBV18 | TGTGCCAGCTCCCCCCGGGGGACGAGCTCTGGAAACACCATATATTTT | CASSPRGTSSGNTIYF
NA | NA | TRBJ1-1 | TRBV28 | TGTGCCAGCACTGACCCCTCCAGCGGTTCCACTGAAGCTTTCTTT | CASTDPSSGSTEAFF
TRBD1 | few | TRBJ2-2 | TRBV5-1 | TGCGCCAGCAGCTTGGGATCCCTCGGGACAGGGGGCCGGAACACCGGGGAGCTGTTTTTT | CASSLGSLGTGGRNTGELFF
TRBD1 | once | TRBJ2-7 | TRBV28 | TGTGCCAGCAGATGGACAGGGGGCATCTCGGGCGAGCAGTACTTC | CASRWTGGISGEQYF
NA | NA | TRBJ2-7 | TRBV6-5 | TGTGCCAGCAGTTCACCCGGTGGTCTTGCCCCCTACGAGCAGTACTTC | CASSSPGGLAPYEQYF
TRBD2 | NA | TRBJ2-5 | TRBV29-1 | TGCAGCGTCCCCCGTCCGGGACTAGCGGAAGAGACCCAGTACTTC | CSVPRPGLAEETQYF
NA | NA | TRBJ1-2 | TRBV6-6 | TGTGCCAGCACCCCAGCGGGGTCTAGAGACTATGGCTACACCTTC | CASTPAGSRDYGYTF
TRBD1 | NA | TRBJ1-3 | TRBV18 | TGTGCCAGCTCAGAAAGCACCACAGGGGTCGGAAACACCATATATTTT | CASSESTTGVGNTIYF
NA | once | TRBJ2-7 | TRBV6-6 | TGTGCCAGCGTCTCGCAGGCTGTGCAGTACTTC | CASVSQAVQYF
TRBD1 | NA | TRBJ2-5 | TRBV29-1 | TGCAGCATCGACAGGGGGCGAGAGACCCAGTACTTC | CSIDRGRETQYF
TRBD2 | NA | TRBJ2-2 | TRBV14 | TGTGCCAGCAGCCCCGGGGGGGCCTACACCGGGGAGCTGTTTTTT | CASSPGGAYTGELFF
TRBD2 | NA | TRBJ2-7 | TRBV28 | TGTGCCAGCAGCCGAGCGGGAGGATGGTACGAGCAGTACTTC | CASSRAGGWYEQYF
TRBD2 | NA | TRBJ2-3 | TRBV18 | TGTGCCAGCTCACTCGGCCCCGGCGGGGGGGCTTGGGATACGCAGTATTTT | CASSLGPGGGAWDTQYF
TRBD1 | NA | TRBJ1-5 | TRBV7-9 | TGTGCCAGCAGCCATCAGGGGGCGGGGGGTCGCAATCAGCCCCAGCATTTT | CASSHQGAGGRNQPQHF
NA | NA | TRBJ1-1 | TRBV6-1 | TGTGCCAGCACCCAACAACCAGGGTCCACTGAAGCTTTCTTT | CASTQQPGSTEAFF
TRBD1 | once | TRBJ2-7 | TRBV7-7 | TGTGCTAGCAGCCCCGGACAGGGGCCGAGCTACGAGCAGTACTTC | CASSPGQGPSYEQYF
NA | NA | TRBJ2-2 | TRBV29-1 | TGCAGCGTTGAAGAAAGTATGGACACCGGGGAGCTGTTTTTT | CSVEESMDTGELFF
TRBD1 | NA | TRBJ2-2 | TRBV5-4 | TGTGCCAGCAGCCTGACAGGGGTTGGCACCGGGGAGCTGTTTTTT | CASSLTGVGTGELFF
NA | few | TRBJ2-3 | TRBV6-4 | TGTGCCAGGAGAGCGCTTACTAGCACAGATACGCAGTATTTT | CARRALTSTDTQYF
TRBD1 | NA | TRBJ2-3 | TRBV2 | TGTGCCAGCAGTGAAGCGGGGACAGGGCAAGATACGCAGTATTTT | CASSEAGTGQDTQYF
TRBD2 | NA | TRBJ2-3 | TRBV10-3 | TGTGCCATCAGTGAGGTGTCTAGCGGGAGGGCCACAGATACGCAGTATTTT | CAISEVSSGRATDTQYF
NA | once | TRBJ2-3 | TRBV5-1 | TGCGCCAGCAGGACTGGAGAGTGGAAAGATACGCAGTATTTT | CASRTGEWKDTQYF
NA | NA | TRBJ2-3 | TRBV18 | TGTGCCAGCTCACCAGGAACCGGGATTTCCACAGATACGCAGTATTTT | CASSPGTGISTDTQYF
NA | once | TRBJ1-5 | TRBV28 | TGTGCCAGCAGTTTGATCAGCAATCAGCCCCAGCATTTT | CASSLISNQPQHF
NA | once | TRBJ1-2 | TRBV5-6 | TGTGCCAGCAGCTTACCGGTGTCGGATGGCTACACCTTC | CASSLPVSDGYTF
NA | few | TRBJ1-1 | TRBV23-1 | TGCGCCAGCAGTCCGAACACTGAAGCTTTCTTT | CASSPNTEAFF
TRBD1 | NA | TRBJ2-7 | TRBV27 | TGTGCCAGCAGTTTCAGTACAGGGGGGACCTACGAGCAGTACTTC | CASSFSTGGTYEQYF
TRBD2 | NA | TRBJ2-5 | TRBV7-2 | TGTGCCAGCAGGGGCAAGCGGGGGGTAGGGGAGACCCAGTACTTC | CASRGKRGVGETQYF
NA | NA | TRBJ1-1 | TRBV19 | TGTGCCAGTAGTATTGTTAGTTTCGTTCCGGGACCTTGGAAAAAAATGAACACTGAAGCTTTCTTT | CASSIVSFVPGPWKKMNTEAFF
NA | NA | TRBJ1-2 | TRBV5-4 | TGTGCCAGCAGCTTGGGGCAGGTCCACTATGGCTACACCTTC | CASSLGQVHYGYTF
TRBD2 | NA | TRBJ2-1 | TRBV5-1 | TGCGCCAGCGGGACTAGCGGCTACAATGAGCAGTTCTTC | CASGTSGYNEQFF
TRBD1 | NA | TRBJ2-4 | TRBV6-1 | TGTGCCAGCAGTCAAGCCTCCGGGACAGTAGCCAAAAACATTCAGTACTTC | CASSQASGTVAKNIQYF
NA | NA | TRBJ1-1 | TRBV7-2 | NA | CASSLVGTGSVF
NA | NA | TRBJ1-1 | TRBV6-1 | TGTGCCAGCAGCAGGGATCGGGACACTGAAGCTTTCTTT | CASSRDRDTEAFF
NA | NA | TRBJ2-7 | TRBV6-5 | TGTGCCAGCAGTTACTGGCGGGGCCGCTCCTACGAGCAGTACTTC | CASSYWRGRSYEQYF
NA | NA | TRBJ1-2 | TRBV23-1 | TGCGCCAGCAGTCACTGTATCGTCTATGGCTACACCTTC | CASSHCIVYGYTF
TRBD1 | few | TRBJ2-7 | TRBV27 | TGTGCCAGCAGTTCGTCAAACAGGGGGGTCTACGAGCAGTACTTC | CASSSSNRGVYEQYF
NA | NA | TRBJ1-1 | TRBV7-9 | TGTGCCAGCAGCTCTAGGGGGGGCACTGAAGCTTTCTTT | CASSSRGGTEAFF
NA | NA | TRBJ2-2 | TRBV9 | TGTGCCAGCAGCGCGGACCTACGGGAGCTGTTTTTT | CASSADLRELFF
NA | NA | TRBJ2-1 | TRBV4-3 | TGCGCCAGCAGCCGGGAGGACAGTGAGCAGTTCTTC | CASSREDSEQFF
NA | NA | TRBJ1-5 | TRBV4-3 | TGCGCCAGCAGCCAGGGAAACAGGGACAATCAGCCCCAGCATTTT | CASSQGNRDNQPQHF
NA | once | TRBJ2-7 | TRBV29-1 | TGCAGCGTTGAACTTGGCAGGGCGAATGGCTACGAGCAGTACTTC | CSVELGRANGYEQYF
TRBD1 | NA | TRBJ1-1 | TRBV28 | TGTGCCAGCAGTTTAGACAGGGGTTTCACTGAAGCTTTCTTT | CASSLDRGFTEAFF
NA | NA | TRBJ2-3 | TRBV28 | TGTGCCAGCAGTGTCCCTCGTGGGTCTGGCACAGATACGCAGTATTTT | CASSVPRGSGTDTQYF
TRBD2 | NA | TRBJ2-1 | TRBV9 | TGTGCCAGCAGCGCCCTTAGCGGGAGGGCCGCCTACAATGAGCAGTTCTTC | CASSALSGRAAYNEQFF
NA | few | TRBJ1-4 | TRBV30 | TGTGCCTGGAGTGCTAGCCTTCAGAATGAAAAACTGTTTTTT | CAWSASLQNEKLFF
NA | NA | TRBJ2-2 | TRBV5-6 | TGTGCCAGCAGCCCAGGAGGGCGAACAGGCGCCGGGGTCGGGGAGCTGTTTTTT | CASSPGGRTGAGVGELFF
TRBD2 | NA | TRBJ2-3 | TRBV18 | TGTGCCAGCTCACCACCGACTAGCGGGGGGGATCCGTATTTT | CASSPPTSGGDPYF